Sequencing of this TCR beta chain was carried out in a study of T cells in Graves' hyperthyroidism and ophthalmopathy. The study's findings and limits: The model made its ophthalmopathy prediction, and onset followed a median about 5.9 months later.

The length of the CDR3 is 17 residues. The V and J ends lost 6 bases and 5 bases, in that order; junction bases with no gene match: 18. Germline V gene lookup returns CDR1 SEHNR and CDR2 FQNEAQ (reference sequence). This clonotype has at least ten counts. The antigen remains unidentified. Authors of the study amplified TCR beta CDR3 regions from RNA transcripts. The HTBI primer set was used in a first-round RT-PCR of the TCR CDR3. TCRdb itself ran the multiplex PCR reads through MiXCR, one entry per CDR3 protein. The sample includes about 600,000 distinct CDR3 sequences, roughly a sixth of them seen just once.

The gene calls are TRBV7-9 and TRBJ1-1; TRBD1 aligns across 7 bases. Sequencing used blood. The clonotype was recovered from a woman in her 40s with Graves' ophthalmopathy. CDR3 bases: TGTGCCAGCAGGCAAGGCCGGTTCAGGGGGAAATGGACTGAAGCTTTCTTT. It specifies CASRQGRFRGKWTEAFF.